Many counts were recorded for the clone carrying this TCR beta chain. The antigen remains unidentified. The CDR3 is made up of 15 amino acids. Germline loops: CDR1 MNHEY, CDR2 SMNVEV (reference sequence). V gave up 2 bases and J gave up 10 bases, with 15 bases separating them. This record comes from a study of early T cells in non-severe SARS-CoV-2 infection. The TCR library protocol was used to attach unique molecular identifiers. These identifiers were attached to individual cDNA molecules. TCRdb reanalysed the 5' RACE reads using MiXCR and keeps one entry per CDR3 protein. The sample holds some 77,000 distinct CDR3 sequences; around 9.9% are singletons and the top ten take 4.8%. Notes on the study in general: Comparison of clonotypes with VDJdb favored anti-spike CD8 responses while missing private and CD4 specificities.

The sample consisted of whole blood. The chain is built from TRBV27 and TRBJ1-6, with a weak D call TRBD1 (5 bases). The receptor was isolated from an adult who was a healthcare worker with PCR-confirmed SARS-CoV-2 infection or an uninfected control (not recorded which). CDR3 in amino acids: CASSLAVRRGSPLHF. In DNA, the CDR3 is TGTGCCAGCAGTTTAGCCGTCCGGCGGGGCTCACCCCTCCACTTT.